This TCR beta chain is drawn from a study of post-analysis software for immune sequencing data. Findings and limits, study-wide: Multiple sclerosis patients showed significantly lower normalized Chao1 diversity than controls did.

Presence of unique molecular identifiers characterized the TCR beta cDNA libraries. Each CDR3 protein gets one entry after TCRdb re-called the PCR reads with MiXCR. The sample shows hundreds of thousands of distinct CDR3 sequences, 25% to 30% of them seen only once. A note on this clonotype: Antigen specificity is unknown.

The sample taken for sequencing was blood. This TCR came from a girl between 10 and 17 years old with multiple sclerosis.

In nucleotides, the CDR3 is TGCGCCAGCAGCCCCAGCCAAGAGGGCGCTTCACCCCTCCACTTT. It encodes CASSPSQEGASPLHF. The chain combines TRBV4-1 with TRBJ1-6; D remains ambiguous. The V gene's germline CDR1 is MGHRA and CDR2 YSYEKL. Trimming cost V 4 bases and J 9 bases, with 16 bases left between them. This CDR3 spans 15 amino acids.